A single sample gave rise to the 11 T cell receptor beta chains below, sequenced in a study of technical replicates of blood from a few donors. Using immunoSEQ multiplex PCR, the repertoire was profiled, and TCRdb retains in-frame clones only, with some absent. The table includes about 94,000 clones, almost 97% detected once. Sequenced sample: T cells isolated from PBMCs. These receptors were collected from a human donor in good health.

V is TRBV7-9 and J is TRBJ1-1, with 8 bases that match TRBD1. Germline V gene data show CDR1 as SEHNR and CDR2 as FQNEAQ (reference sequence). This CDR3 comprises 15 residues. The junction had 6 bases not matched to a gene; V was cut back by 1 base and J by 5 bases. CDR3 bases: TGTGCCAGCAGCTTAGGGACAGGGCCACGGACTGAAGCTTTCTTT. This sequence encodes CASSLGTGPRTEAFF.

The chain combines TRBV4-2 with TRBJ2-7; D might be TRBD1 (6 bases). CDR3 length: 17 amino acids. V lost 1 base and J 5 bases, leaving 21 bases between the germline ends. Germline V gene lookup returns CDR1 LGHNA and CDR2 YNFKEQ. CDR3 in DNA: TGTGCCAGCAGCCAAGCTTCCGGGACACCCGTGGGGGACGAGCAGTACTTC. Protein: CASSQASGTPVGDEQYF.

The genes are TRBV9 and TRBJ2-2; 11 bases fit TRBD2. The V and J ends lost 1 base and 0 bases, in that order; junction bases with no gene match: 5. The CDR3 runs to 18 residues. Germline values: CDR1 SGDLS, CDR2 YYNGEE. The CDR3 DNA follows: TGTGCCAGCAGCGTATCCGGGACTAGCGGCGCGAACACCGGGGAGCTGTTTTTT. This gives the protein CASSVSGTSGANTGELFF.

This chain uses TRBV7-2 with TRBJ2-5; 11 bases agree with TRBD2. J gave up 10 bases and V 0 bases, and 7 bases lay outside the gene matches. This CDR3 has 15 residues. In germline, CDR1 is SGHTA, CDR2 FQGNSA. Written as DNA, the CDR3 is TGTGCCAGCAGCTTAGCGGCGCAAGGGACTAGCGGCCAGTACTTC. This encodes CASSLAAQGTSGQYF.

This clone was recorded only once. The chain joins TRBV28 to TRBJ1-1; TRBD1 might be the D (5 bases). CDR1 MDHEN and CDR2 SYDVKM come from the germline V gene. The CDR3 sequence is 15 residues long. V was cut by 4 bases and J by 4 bases, with 16 bases left in between. CDR3 sequence reads: CASSSLDSPVTEAFF. The CDR3 DNA reads TGTGCCAGCAGTTCCCTTGACAGTCCGGTCACTGAAGCTTTCTTT.

The chain is built from TRBV7-7 and TRBJ2-5, with a tentative D call TRBD1 (6 bases). The CDR3 totals 16 residues. Germline V gene lookup returns CDR1 SSHAT and CDR2 FNYEAQ (reference sequence). Trimming left V 2 bases short and J 1 base short, with 14 bases between. The CDR3 region has the DNA TGTGCCAGCAGCTTATCTCCGAGACAGGCCCAAGAGACCCAGTACTTC. Its translation is CASSLSPRQAQETQYF.

The gene calls are TRBV4-1 and TRBJ2-3, with 9 bases that match TRBD2. With 4 bases clipped from V and 4 bases from J, the junction kept 6 bases outside the gene matches. Germline V gives CDR1 MGHRA, CDR2 YSYEKL. The CDR3 has 15 residues. The CDR3 bases are TGCGCCAGCAGCCCGGGACTAGCAAACGCAGATACGCAGTATTTT. It translates to CASSPGLANADTQYF.

This chain joins TRBV5-4 and TRBJ2-3, with a tentative D call TRBD2 (5 bases). This CDR3 has 13 amino acids. V shed 1 base and J shed 6 bases, with 9 bases lying between them. CDR1 SGHNT and CDR2 YYREEE come from the germline V gene (reference sequence). This chain's CDR3 is CASSLFGGDTQYF. The DNA for the CDR3 is TGTGCCAGCAGCTTGTTTGGCGGGGATACGCAGTATTTT.

Here the CDR3 DNA reads TGCGCCAGCAGCCAAGGGGAGAGCGAGCAGTACTTC. It yields the protein CASSQGESEQYF. V is TRBV4-3 and J is TRBJ2-7; D might be TRBD2 (5 bases). With 1 base removed from V and 6 bases from J, the gap between germline ends came to 7 bases. Germline V gives CDR1 LGHNA, CDR2 YSLEER. The CDR3 runs to 12 residues.

V and J are TRBV6-1 and TRBJ1-5; D possibly corresponds to TRBD1 (6 bases). This CDR3 spans 14 amino acids. The germline V gene encodes CDR1 MNHNS and CDR2 SASEGT. Trimming pared 8 bases from V and 5 bases from J, leaving 16 bases between. The CDR3 reads CASAPDSPYQPQHF. The DNA for the CDR3 is TGTGCCAGCGCGCCGGACAGTCCGTATCAGCCCCAGCATTTT.

V usage is TRBV7-6 and J usage is TRBJ2-1; 8 bases agree with TRBD2. This CDR3 has 15 amino acids. V lost 5 bases and J lost 0; bases outside the gene matches: 3. Germline values: CDR1 SGHVS, CDR2 FNYEAQ. CDR3 amino acids: CASSVSGNSYNEQFF. CDR3 DNA: TGTGCCAGCAGCGTTAGCGGGAACTCCTACAATGAGCAGTTCTTC.